The 13 T cell receptor beta chains below all came from one sample that was sequenced in a study of blood T cell repertoires in COVID-19. Libraries were prepared by immunoSEQ multiplex PCR; TCRdb keeps only in-frame clonotypes and omits some of them. There are 150,000 to 200,000 clones in the sample; around 67% occur only once, and 2.5% to 3.5% lies in the top ten. Material: peripheral blood. The receptors originated from an elderly woman with acute or convalescent COVID-19.

The V call is TRBV19, the J call TRBJ2-1; no definite D call. CDR3 length: 13 amino acids. V gave up 4 bases and J gave up 11 bases, with 15 bases separating them. Germline CDR1 is LNHDA and CDR2 is SQIVND (reference sequence). The CDR3 nucleotides are TGTGCCAGTAGTACCTCTCTTTCTAGGCAGCAGTTCTTC. Translation: CASSTSLSRQQFF.

This chain uses TRBV30 with TRBJ2-5, with D hard to call. The germline V and J ends were trimmed by 1 base and 7 bases, with 13 bases remaining between them. CDR1 is GTSNPN and CDR2 is SVGIG in the germline V gene (reference sequence). The CDR3 covers 13 residues. CDR3 coding DNA: TGTGCCTGGAGTGGTGGTGGTTCAGGGACCCAGTACTTC. As protein: CAWSGGGSGTQYF.

This chain links TRBV4-1 with TRBJ2-1; a weak D match, TRBD2 (5 bases). The V and J ends lost 2 bases and 5 bases respectively, with 10 bases between them. The germline V gene encodes CDR1 MGHRA and CDR2 YSYEKL. This CDR3 comprises 14 residues. The CDR3 DNA reads as TGCGCCAGCAGCCAAACACAGCGGAACAATGAGCAGTTCTTC. Protein: CASSQTQRNNEQFF.

The rearrangement links TRBV19 to TRBJ1-5, with 8 nucleotides matching TRBD1. The CDR3 contains 16 residues. Germline assignment: CDR1 LNHDA and CDR2 SQIVND (reference sequence). The trim removed 4 bases at V and 0 bases at J, leaving 5 bases unmatched. CDR3 nucleotides: TGTGCCAGTAGTACCCGACAGGGGATTAGCAATCAGCCCCAGCATTTT. Translation gives CASSTRQGISNQPQHF.

This chain connects TRBV5-1 to TRBJ2-7; D possibly corresponds to TRBD1 (6 bases). The CDR3 sequence is 13 residues long. CDR1 SGHRS and CDR2 YFSETQ come from the germline V gene. V was pared by 4 bases and J by 1 base, with 9 bases between. The CDR3 nucleotides are TGCGCCAGCAGCACCCAGGGGTCCTACGAGCAGTACTTC. Translation gives CASSTQGSYEQYF.

The chain employs TRBV4-2 and TRBJ2-1; 11 bases align to TRBD1. CDR3 length: 15 residues. Germline assignment: CDR1 LGHNA and CDR2 YNFKEQ. V lost 4 bases, J lost 8 bases, and 7 bases stayed unmatched. DNA for the CDR3: TGTGCCAGCAGCCCGAGGACAGGGGGCGTGGATGAGCAGTTCTTC. It translates to CASSPRTGGVDEQFF.

The CDR3 coding sequence is TGTGCCAGTGCCACCCTCGGGACATCTAACACTGAAGCTTTCTTT. It specifies CASATLGTSNTEAFF. The gene calls are TRBV19 and TRBJ1-1; tentatively, D is TRBD1 (6 bases). This CDR3 comprises 15 residues. The germline V gene encodes CDR1 LNHDA and CDR2 SQIVND (reference sequence). The V and J ends lost 8 bases and 2 bases respectively, with 18 bases between them.

The gene calls are TRBV29-1 and TRBJ2-7; 7 nucleotides line up with TRBD1. Per germline, CDR1 SQVTM and CDR2 ANQGSEA. CDR3 length equals 12 residues. The V segment lost 2 bases and the J segment 5 bases; nucleotides outside the gene matches: 3. This CDR3 reads CSVENQGDEQYF. CDR3 DNA: TGCAGCGTTGAAAACCAGGGGGACGAGCAGTACTTC.

The V gene is TRBV6-2 or TRBV6-3, the J gene TRBJ2-1; 8 bases align to TRBD2. CDR1 is MNHEY and CDR2 is SVGEGT in the germline V gene. With V trimmed by 3 bases and J by 12 bases, 10 bases remained unmatched. This CDR3 is built from 14 residues. The CDR3 is CASSYAGGLGGQFF. The CDR3 DNA reads TGTGCCAGCAGTTATGCGGGGGGCCTAGGTGGGCAGTTCTTC.

The J gene is TRBJ2-2, the V gene TRBV5-1; 7 bases are shared with TRBD1. The trim removed 2 bases at V and 2 bases at J, leaving 3 bases unmatched. The CDR3 contains 15 residues. CDR1 SGHRS and CDR2 YFSETQ come from the germline V gene. The CDR3 protein is CASSFTGVNTGELFF. DNA for the CDR3: TGCGCCAGCAGCTTCACAGGGGTCAACACCGGGGAGCTGTTTTTT.

The V gene is TRBV24-1, the J gene TRBJ1-1, with TRBD1 identical over 9 bases. V was clipped by 5 bases and J by 0 bases; unmatched bases: 3. Germline lookup yields CDR1 KGHDR and CDR2 SFDVKD. The CDR3 covers 15 residues. This CDR3 reads CATSGTGAMNTEAFF. CDR3 DNA: TGTGCCACCAGTGGGACAGGGGCTATGAACACTGAAGCTTTCTTT.

The genes are TRBV10-1 and TRBJ1-1; no reliable D call. V lost 5 bases, J lost 3 bases, and 10 bases lay in between. Germline loops: CDR1 WNHNN, CDR2 SYGVQD (reference sequence). The CDR3 sequence is 13 residues long. The CDR3: CASSRQTDTEAFF. The CDR3, as DNA: TGCGCCAGCAGTAGACAAACAGACACTGAAGCTTTCTTT.

V gene TRBV7-9 combines with J gene TRBJ1-1; TRBD1 is a possible D gene (5 bases). The CDR3 consists of 13 residues. V was pared by 11 bases and J by 1 base, with 14 bases between. Germline values: CDR1 SEHNR, CDR2 FQNEAQ (reference sequence). The chain's CDR3 is CALKDRANTEAFF. In nucleotides, the CDR3 is TGTGCCCTCAAAGACAGAGCGAACACTGAAGCTTTCTTT.